This T cell receptor beta chain was sequenced for a study of graft-versus-host responses after intestinal transplantation. Across the whole study: Tacrolimus and steroids were given for about 3 years to all recipients after anti-thymocyte globulin induction. General study points: Allograft clonal ratios (graft-versus-host to host-versus-graft) were high in patients who had graft-donor T cell macrochimerism. Present in recipient marrow, GvH clones included some that appeared first in ileum or blood.

V trimming: 1 base; J trimming: 3 bases; junction bases outside the gene matches: 7. The CDR3 is 16 amino acids. From germline, CDR1 is MNHEY and CDR2 SVGAGI. Libraries were prepared by immunoSEQ multiplex PCR; TCRdb keeps only in-frame clonotypes and omits some of them. Found here are 13,000 to 15,000 clones, 25% to 30% of them singletons; the top ten hold 3% to 4.5%. This clone was found a few times. The V call is TRBV6-5, the J call TRBJ2-7, with TRBD1 matching 9 bases. The source is a human patient who received an intestinal transplant. Here the sequenced sample was alloreactive CD4+ T cells from a mixed lymphocyte reaction culture, taken before intestinal transplant. Stated subset: CFSE-low proliferating T cells sorted from roughly 6-day pre-transplant mixed lymphocyte reaction (GvH or HvG direction). CDR3: CASSYFHRGRFYEQYF. CDR3 DNA: TGTGCCAGCAGTTACTTTCACAGGGGGCGCTTCTACGAGCAGTACTTC.